The subject of this entry is one T cell receptor beta chain. The antigen is undetermined. V lost 4 bases to trimming and J lost 4 bases, with 22 bases between them. The germline V gene encodes CDR1 LNHDA and CDR2 SQIVND (reference sequence). This CDR3 has 17 residues. The source of the sample is a study of radiotherapy plus CTLA-4 blockade in lung cancer. Some clones are missing from TCRdb's copy, which holds only in-frame ones; the method was immunoSEQ multiplex PCR. The table has roughly 100,000 clones, around 83% seen once. Focal radiation with ipilimumab CTLA-4 blockade was given to patients with chemo-refractory metastatic non-small-cell lung cancer. Study results and limitations: Radiotherapy with ipilimumab was followed by blood expansion of tumor-derived clones.

The source was peripheral blood, collected from a patient treated with radiotherapy plus ipilimumab. The TCR originated in a human donor with non-small cell lung cancer who had a partial response to radiotherapy plus ipilimumab. This chain connects TRBV19 to TRBJ1-1, with D maybe TRBD1 (5 bases). Here the CDR3 reads CASSNPRFQGGATEAFF. CDR3 DNA: TGTGCCAGTAGTAACCCAAGATTCCAGGGAGGCGCCACTGAAGCTTTCTTT.